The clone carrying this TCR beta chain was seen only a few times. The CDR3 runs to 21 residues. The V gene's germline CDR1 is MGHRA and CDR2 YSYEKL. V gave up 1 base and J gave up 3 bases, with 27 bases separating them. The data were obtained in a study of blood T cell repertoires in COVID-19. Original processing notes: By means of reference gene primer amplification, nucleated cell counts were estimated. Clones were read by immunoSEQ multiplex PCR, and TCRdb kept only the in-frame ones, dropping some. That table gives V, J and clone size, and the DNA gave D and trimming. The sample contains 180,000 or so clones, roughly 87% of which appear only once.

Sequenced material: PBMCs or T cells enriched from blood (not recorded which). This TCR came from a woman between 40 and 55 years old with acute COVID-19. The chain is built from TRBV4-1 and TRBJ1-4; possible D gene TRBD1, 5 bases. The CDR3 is CASSQVFSGLVGGRANEKLFF. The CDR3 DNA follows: TGCGCCAGCAGCCAAGTCTTTTCAGGGTTGGTGGGGGGTAGGGCTAATGAAAAACTGTTTTTT.